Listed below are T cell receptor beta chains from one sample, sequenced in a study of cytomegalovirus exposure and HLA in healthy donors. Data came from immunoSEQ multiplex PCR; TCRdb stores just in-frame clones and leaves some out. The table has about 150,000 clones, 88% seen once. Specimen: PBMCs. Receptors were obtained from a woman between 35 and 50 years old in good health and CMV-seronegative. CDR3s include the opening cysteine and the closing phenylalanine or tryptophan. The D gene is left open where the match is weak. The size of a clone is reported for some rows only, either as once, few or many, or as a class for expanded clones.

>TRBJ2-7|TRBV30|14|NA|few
CAWSVGGAIYEQYF
TGTGCCTGGAGTGTAGGAGGGGCTATCTACGAGCAGTACTTC
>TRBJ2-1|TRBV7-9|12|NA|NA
CASSPEYNEQFF
TGTGCCAGCAGCCCCGAGTACAATGAGCAGTTCTTC
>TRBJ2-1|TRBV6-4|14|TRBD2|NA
CASIEDSGWDEQFF
TGTGCCAGCATCGAGGATAGCGGGTGGGATGAGCAGTTCTTC
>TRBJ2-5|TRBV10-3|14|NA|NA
CAISDRIERETQYF
TGTGCCATCAGTGATAGAATAGAGAGGGAGACCCAGTACTTC
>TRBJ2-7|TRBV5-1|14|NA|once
CASSLVAGAAEQYF
TGCGCCAGCAGCTTGGTGGCGGGTGCTGCCGAGCAGTACTTC
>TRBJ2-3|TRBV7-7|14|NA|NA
CASSTGAPTDTQYF
TGTGCCAGCAGCACCGGAGCGCCCACAGATACGCAGTATTTT
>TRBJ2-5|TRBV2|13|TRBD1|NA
CASRTGDGETQYF
TGTGCCAGCAGGACAGGGGATGGAGAGACCCAGTACTTC
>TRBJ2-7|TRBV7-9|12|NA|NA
CSSSTGSYEQYF
TGTTCCAGCAGCACCGGGAGTTACGAGCAGTACTTC
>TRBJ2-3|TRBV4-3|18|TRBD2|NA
CASSQEVVGRARADTQYF
TGCGCCAGCAGCCAAGAGGTGGTCGGGAGGGCCAGGGCAGATACGCAGTATTTT
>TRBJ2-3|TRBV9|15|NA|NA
CASSVVPGLPATQYF
TGTGCCAGCAGCGTGGTCCCGGGACTCCCTGCGACGCAGTATTTT
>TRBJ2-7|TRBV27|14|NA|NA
CASSLRGGSYEQYF
TGTGCCAGCAGTTTAAGGGGGGGTTCCTACGAGCAGTACTTC
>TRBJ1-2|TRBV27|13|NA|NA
CASSSEGYYGYTF
TGTGCCAGCAGTTCCGAGGGTTACTATGGCTACACCTTC
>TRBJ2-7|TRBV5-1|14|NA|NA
CASSLGQVDYEQYF
TGCGCCAGCAGCTTGGGACAGGTAGACTACGAGCAGTACTTC
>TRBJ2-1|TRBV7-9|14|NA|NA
CASSRGWEKDEQFF
TGTGCCAGCAGCCGAGGGTGGGAGAAGGATGAGCAGTTCTTC
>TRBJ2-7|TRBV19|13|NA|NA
CASSISLVREQYF
TGTGCCAGTAGTATCTCCCTGGTTCGGGAGCAGTACTTC
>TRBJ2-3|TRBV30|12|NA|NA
CAWSVARDTQYF
TGTGCCTGGAGTGTAGCACGAGATACGCAGTATTTT
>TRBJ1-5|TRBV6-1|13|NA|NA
CAGRRAGNQPQHF
TGTGCCGGGAGGAGGGCGGGCAATCAGCCCCAGCATTTT
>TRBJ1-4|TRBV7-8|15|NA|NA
CASSLSTATNEKLFF
TGTGCCAGCAGCTTATCTACTGCAACTAATGAAAAACTGTTTTTT
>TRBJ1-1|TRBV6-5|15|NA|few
CASSSPAGTNTEAFF
TGTGCCAGCAGTTCCCCGGCAGGAACAAACACTGAAGCTTTCTTT
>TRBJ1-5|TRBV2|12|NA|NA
CASQDSNQPQHF
TGTGCCAGCCAGGATAGCAATCAGCCCCAGCATTTT
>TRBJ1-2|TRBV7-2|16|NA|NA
CASSSTPTQTGGGYTF
TGTGCCAGCAGCTCCACCCCTACCCAAACGGGAGGCGGCTACACCTTC
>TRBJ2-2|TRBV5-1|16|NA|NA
CASSLNDLGNTGELFF
TGCGCCAGCAGCTTAAACGATCTAGGGAACACCGGGGAGCTGTTTTTT
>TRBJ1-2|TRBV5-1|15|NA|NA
CASSLAGQGGYGYTF
TGCGCCAGCAGCTTGGCCGGTCAGGGAGGCTATGGCTACACCTTC
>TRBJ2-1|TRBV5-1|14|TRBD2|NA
CASGGTSGTNEQFF
TGCGCCAGCGGAGGGACTAGCGGGACCAATGAGCAGTTCTTC
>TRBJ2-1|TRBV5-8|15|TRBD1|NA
CASSFDRENYNEQFF
TGTGCCAGCAGTTTCGACAGGGAAAACTACAATGAGCAGTTCTTC
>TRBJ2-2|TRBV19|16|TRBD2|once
CASTPMGGANTGELFF
TGTGCCAGTACCCCCATGGGGGGGGCGAACACCGGGGAGCTGTTTTTT
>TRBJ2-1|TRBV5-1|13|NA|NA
CASSLDSYNEQFF
TGCGCCAGCAGCTTGGACTCATACAATGAGCAGTTCTTC
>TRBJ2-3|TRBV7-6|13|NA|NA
CASSQQPADTQYF
TGTGCCAGCAGCCAACAGCCCGCAGATACGCAGTATTTT
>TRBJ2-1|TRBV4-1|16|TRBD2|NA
CASSRQSGTPYNEQFF
TGCGCCAGCAGCCGACAGAGCGGGACCCCCTACAATGAGCAGTTCTTC
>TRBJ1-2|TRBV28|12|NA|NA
CASSLARYGYTF
TGTGCCAGCAGTTTAGCGCGGTATGGCTACACCTTC
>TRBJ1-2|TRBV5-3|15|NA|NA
CARSFREGCLYGYTF
TGTGCCAGAAGCTTTCGAGAGGGCTGTCTATATGGCTACACCTTC
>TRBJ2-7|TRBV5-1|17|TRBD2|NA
CASSLDPQLAGVGEQYF
TGCGCCAGCAGCTTAGACCCCCAGCTAGCGGGAGTAGGCGAGCAGTACTTC
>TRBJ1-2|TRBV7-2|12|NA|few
CASSLGGYGYTF
TGTGCCAGCAGCCTTGGGGGGTATGGCTACACCTTC
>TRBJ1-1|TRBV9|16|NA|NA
CASSPGAGRLNTEAFF
TGTGCCAGCAGCCCGGGAGCGGGACGGTTGAACACTGAAGCTTTCTTT
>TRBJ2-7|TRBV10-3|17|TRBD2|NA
CAISEGTSGRRSYEQYF
TGTGCCATCAGTGAGGGGACTAGCGGGAGAAGGTCCTACGAGCAGTACTTC
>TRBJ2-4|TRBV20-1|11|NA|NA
CSAGSPNIQYF
TGCAGTGCCGGGTCGCCCAACATTCAGTACTTC
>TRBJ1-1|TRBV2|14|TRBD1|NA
CASRPTGPNTEAFF
TGTGCCAGCAGGCCGACAGGGCCGAACACTGAAGCTTTCTTT
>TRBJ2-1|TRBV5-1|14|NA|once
CASSLTGVDNEQFF
TGCGCCAGCAGCTTGACCGGTGTCGACAATGAGCAGTTCTTC
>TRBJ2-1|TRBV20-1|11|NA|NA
CSAPTSNEQFF
TGCAGTGCACCCACTAGCAATGAGCAGTTCTTC
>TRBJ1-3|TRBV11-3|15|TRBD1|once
CASSQGQGPGNTIYF
TGTGCCAGCAGCCAGGGACAGGGGCCTGGAAACACCATATATTTT
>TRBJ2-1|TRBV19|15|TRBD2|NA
CASRQRAGGRNEQFF
TGTGCCAGTCGACAGAGAGCGGGAGGAAGGAATGAGCAGTTCTTC
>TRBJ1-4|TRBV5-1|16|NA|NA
CASSLAEGSVGEKLFF
TGCGCCAGCAGCTTGGCGGAGGGGAGCGTCGGCGAAAAACTGTTTTTT
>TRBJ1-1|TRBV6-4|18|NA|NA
CASSDSRRRNPWDTEAFF
TGTGCCAGCAGTGACTCGAGAAGGCGGAACCCGTGGGACACTGAAGCTTTCTTT